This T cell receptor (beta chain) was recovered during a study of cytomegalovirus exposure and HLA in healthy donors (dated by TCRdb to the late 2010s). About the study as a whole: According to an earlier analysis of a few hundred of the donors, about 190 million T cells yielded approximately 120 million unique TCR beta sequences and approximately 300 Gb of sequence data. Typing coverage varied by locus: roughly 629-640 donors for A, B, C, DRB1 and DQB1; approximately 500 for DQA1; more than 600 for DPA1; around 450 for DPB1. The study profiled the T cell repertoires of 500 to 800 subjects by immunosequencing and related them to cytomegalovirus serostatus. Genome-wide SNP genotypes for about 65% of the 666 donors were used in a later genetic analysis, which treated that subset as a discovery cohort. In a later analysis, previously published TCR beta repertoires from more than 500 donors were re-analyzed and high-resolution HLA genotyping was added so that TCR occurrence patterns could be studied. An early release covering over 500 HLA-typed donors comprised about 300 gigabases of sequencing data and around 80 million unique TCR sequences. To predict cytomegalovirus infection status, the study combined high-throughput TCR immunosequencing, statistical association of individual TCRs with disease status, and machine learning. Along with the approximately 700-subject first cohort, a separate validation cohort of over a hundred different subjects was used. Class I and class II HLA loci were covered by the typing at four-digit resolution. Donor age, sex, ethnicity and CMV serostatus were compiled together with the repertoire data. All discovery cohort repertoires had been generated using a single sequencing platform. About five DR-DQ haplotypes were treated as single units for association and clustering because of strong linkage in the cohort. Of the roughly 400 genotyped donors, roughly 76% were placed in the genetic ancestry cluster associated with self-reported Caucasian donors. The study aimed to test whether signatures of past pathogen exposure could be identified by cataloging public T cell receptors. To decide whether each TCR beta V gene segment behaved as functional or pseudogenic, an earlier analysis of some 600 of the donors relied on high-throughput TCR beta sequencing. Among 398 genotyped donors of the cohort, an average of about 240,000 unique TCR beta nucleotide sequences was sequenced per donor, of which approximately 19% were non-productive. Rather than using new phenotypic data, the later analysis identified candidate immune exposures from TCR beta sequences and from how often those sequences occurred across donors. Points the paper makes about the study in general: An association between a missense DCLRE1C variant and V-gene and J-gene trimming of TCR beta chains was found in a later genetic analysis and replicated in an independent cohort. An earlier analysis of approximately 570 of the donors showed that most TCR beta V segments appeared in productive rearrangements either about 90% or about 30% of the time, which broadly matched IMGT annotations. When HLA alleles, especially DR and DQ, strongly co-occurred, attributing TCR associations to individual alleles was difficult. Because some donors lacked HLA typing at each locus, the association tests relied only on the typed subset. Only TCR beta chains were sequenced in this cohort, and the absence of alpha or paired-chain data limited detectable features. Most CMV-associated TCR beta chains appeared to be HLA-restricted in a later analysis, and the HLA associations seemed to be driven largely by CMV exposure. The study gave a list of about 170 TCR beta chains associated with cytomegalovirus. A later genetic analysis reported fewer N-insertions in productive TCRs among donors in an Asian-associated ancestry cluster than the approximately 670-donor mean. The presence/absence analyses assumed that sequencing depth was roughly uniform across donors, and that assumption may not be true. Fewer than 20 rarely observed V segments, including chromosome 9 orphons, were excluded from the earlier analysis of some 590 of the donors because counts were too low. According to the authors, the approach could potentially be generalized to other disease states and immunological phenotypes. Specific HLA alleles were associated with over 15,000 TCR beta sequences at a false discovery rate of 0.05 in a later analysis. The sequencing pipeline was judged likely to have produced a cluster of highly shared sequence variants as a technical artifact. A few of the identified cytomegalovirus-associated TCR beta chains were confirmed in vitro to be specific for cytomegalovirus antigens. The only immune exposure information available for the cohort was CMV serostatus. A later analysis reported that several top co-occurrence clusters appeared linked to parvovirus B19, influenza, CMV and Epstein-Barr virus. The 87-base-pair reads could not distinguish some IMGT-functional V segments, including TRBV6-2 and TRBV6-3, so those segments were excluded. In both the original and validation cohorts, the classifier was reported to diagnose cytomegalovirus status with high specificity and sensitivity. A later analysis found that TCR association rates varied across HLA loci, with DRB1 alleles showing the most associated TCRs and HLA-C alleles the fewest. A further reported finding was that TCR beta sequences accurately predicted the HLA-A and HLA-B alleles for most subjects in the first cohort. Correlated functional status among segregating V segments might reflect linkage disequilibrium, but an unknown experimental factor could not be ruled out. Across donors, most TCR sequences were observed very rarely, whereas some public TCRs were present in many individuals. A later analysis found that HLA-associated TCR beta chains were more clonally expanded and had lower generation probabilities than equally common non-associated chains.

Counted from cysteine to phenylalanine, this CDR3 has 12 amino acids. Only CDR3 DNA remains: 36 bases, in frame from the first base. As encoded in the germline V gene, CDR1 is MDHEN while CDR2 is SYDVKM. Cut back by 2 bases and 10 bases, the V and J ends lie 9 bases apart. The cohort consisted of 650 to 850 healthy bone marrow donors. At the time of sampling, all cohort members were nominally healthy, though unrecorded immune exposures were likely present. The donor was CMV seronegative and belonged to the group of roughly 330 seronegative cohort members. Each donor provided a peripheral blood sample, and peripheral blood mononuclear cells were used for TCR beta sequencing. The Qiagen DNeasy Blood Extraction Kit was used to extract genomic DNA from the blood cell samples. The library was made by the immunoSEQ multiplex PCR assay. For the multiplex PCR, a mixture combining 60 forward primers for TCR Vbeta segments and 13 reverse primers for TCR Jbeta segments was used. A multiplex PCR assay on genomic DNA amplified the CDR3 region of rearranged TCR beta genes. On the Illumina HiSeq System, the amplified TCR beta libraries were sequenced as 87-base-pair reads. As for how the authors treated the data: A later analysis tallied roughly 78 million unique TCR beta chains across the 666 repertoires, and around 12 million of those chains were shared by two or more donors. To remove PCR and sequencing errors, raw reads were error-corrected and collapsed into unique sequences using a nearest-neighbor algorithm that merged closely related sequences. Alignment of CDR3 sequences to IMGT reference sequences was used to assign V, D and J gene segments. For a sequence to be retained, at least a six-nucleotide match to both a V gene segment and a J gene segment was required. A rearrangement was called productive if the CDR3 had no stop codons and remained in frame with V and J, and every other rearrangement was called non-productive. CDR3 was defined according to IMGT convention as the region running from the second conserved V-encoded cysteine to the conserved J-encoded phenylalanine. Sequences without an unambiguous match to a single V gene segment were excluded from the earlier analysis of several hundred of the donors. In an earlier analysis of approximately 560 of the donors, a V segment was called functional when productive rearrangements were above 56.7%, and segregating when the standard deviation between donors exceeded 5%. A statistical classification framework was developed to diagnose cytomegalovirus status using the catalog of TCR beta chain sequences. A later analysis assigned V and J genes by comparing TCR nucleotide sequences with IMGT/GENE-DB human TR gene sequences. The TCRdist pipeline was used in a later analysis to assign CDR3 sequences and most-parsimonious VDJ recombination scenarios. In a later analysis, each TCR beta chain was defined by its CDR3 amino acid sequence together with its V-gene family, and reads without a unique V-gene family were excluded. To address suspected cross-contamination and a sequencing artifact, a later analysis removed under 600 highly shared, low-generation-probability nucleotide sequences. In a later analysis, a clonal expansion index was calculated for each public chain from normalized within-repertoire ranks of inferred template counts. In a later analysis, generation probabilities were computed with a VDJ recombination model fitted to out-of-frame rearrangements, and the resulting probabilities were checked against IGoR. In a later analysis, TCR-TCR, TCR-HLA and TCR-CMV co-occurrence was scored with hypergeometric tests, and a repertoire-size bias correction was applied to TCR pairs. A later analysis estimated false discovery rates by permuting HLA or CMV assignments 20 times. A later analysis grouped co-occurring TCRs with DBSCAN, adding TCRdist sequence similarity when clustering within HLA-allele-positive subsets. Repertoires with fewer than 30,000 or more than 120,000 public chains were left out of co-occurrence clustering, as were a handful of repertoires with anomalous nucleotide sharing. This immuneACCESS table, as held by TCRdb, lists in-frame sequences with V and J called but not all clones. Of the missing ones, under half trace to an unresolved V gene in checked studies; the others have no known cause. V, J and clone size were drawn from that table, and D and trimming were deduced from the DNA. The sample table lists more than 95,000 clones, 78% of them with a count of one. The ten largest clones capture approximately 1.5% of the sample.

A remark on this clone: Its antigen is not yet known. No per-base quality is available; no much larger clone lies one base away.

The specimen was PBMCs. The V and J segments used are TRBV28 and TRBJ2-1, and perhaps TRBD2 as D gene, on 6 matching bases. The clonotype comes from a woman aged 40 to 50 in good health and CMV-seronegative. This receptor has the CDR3 CASSLSTSEQFF. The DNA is TGTGCCAGCAGTTTAAGTACTAGCGAGCAGTTCTTC.